This T cell receptor (beta chain) was found in a study of cytomegalovirus exposure and HLA in healthy donors. The study ran its PCR with 60 Vbeta and 13 Jbeta primers. The repertoire was sequenced with immunoSEQ multiplex PCR; TCRdb's copy has only in-frame clones and lacks some. The profile shows roughly 200,000 clones, 65% to 85% of them singletons. CDR3 length: 14 amino acids. CDR1 MNHEY and CDR2 SMNVEV come from the germline V gene (reference sequence). The V segment lost 5 bases and the J segment 5 bases; nucleotides outside the gene matches: 4. Whereas donors were nominally healthy upon sampling, unrecorded immune exposures were probable.

This TCR was recovered from a female donor in good health and CMV-seronegative. Source material: PBMCs. V and J are TRBV27 and TRBJ1-2, with TRBD1 identical over 11 bases. The CDR3 sequence is CASSQGQGAYGYTF. The CDR3 region has the DNA TGTGCCAGCAGTCAAGGACAGGGGGCTTATGGCTACACCTTC.